One and the same sample provided the 4 T cell receptor beta chains below, sequenced in a study of blood T cell repertoires in COVID-19. The data were produced by immunoSEQ multiplex PCR, yet TCRdb's version contains in-frame clones alone and is incomplete. The sample carries about 76,000 clones, approximately 83% recorded once. Sequences were obtained from peripheral blood. All receptors come from an elderly man with acute or convalescent COVID-19.

The chain employs TRBV19 and TRBJ1-5, with D perhaps TRBD1 (6 bases). Germline CDR1 reads LNHDA; CDR2 reads SQIVND (reference sequence). The length of the CDR3 is 14 residues. Trimming took off 7 bases at V and 0 bases at J, with 10 bases between the two ends. CDR3 sequence: CASTYRDSNQPQHF. The CDR3 region has the DNA TGTGCCAGTACGTACAGGGATAGCAATCAGCCCCAGCATTTT.

V and J are TRBV28 and TRBJ2-7, with a weak D call TRBD1 (6 bases). The germline V and J ends were trimmed by 6 bases and 1 base, with 16 bases remaining between them. The CDR3 length is 15 residues. Germline V gives CDR1 MDHEN, CDR2 SYDVKM. The CDR3 nucleotides read TGTGCCAGCAGATATACAGGGTGGAGTTCCTACGAGCAGTACTTC. It yields the protein CASRYTGWSSYEQYF.

The rearrangement links TRBV5-1 to TRBJ1-1; weak D call: TRBD1 (5 bases). This CDR3 contains 15 residues. V lost 6 bases and J lost 0, with 15 bases in between. Germline V gene sequence: CDR1 SGHRS, CDR2 YFSETQ. CDR3 sequence: CASTASQGLNTEAFF. CDR3 nucleotide sequence: TGCGCCAGCACCGCCAGTCAGGGTCTGAACACTGAAGCTTTCTTT.

This clone was picked up one time. CDR3 amino acids: CASSFLPQGAITDTQYF. The CDR3, as DNA: TGTGCCAGCAGTTTCCTACCCCAGGGGGCTATCACAGATACGCAGTATTTT. This chain joins TRBV27 and TRBJ2-3; 8 nucleotides align to TRBD1. CDR1 and CDR2 (germline): MNHEY, SMNVEV (reference sequence). V was clipped by 3 bases and J by 2 bases; unmatched bases: 10. The CDR3 runs to 17 residues.